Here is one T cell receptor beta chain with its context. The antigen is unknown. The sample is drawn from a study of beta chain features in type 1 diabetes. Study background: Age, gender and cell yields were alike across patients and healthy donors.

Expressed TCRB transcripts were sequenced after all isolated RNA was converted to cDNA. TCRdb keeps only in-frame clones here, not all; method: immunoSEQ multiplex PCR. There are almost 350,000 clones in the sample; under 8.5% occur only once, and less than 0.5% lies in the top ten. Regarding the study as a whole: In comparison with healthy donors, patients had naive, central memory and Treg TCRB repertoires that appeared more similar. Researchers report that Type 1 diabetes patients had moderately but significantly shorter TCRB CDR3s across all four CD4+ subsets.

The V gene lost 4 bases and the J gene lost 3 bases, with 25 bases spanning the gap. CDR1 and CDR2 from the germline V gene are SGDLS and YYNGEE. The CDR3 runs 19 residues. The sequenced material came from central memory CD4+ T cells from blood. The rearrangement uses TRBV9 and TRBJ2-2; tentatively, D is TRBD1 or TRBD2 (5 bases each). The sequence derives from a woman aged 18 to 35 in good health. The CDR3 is CASSPRGRAVPGHTGELFF. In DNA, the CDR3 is TGTGCCAGCAGCCCGAGAGGCAGGGCAGTCCCGGGACACACCGGGGAGCTGTTTTTT. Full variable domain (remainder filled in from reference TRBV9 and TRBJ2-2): DSGVTQTPKHLITATGQRVTLRCSPRSGDLSVYWYQQSLDQGLQFLIQYYNGEERAKGNILERFSAQQFPDLHSELNLSSLELGDSALYFCASSPRGRAVPGHTGELFFGEGSRLTVL.